The T cell receptor beta chain described here comes from a study of chemoradiotherapy in HPV16-positive cancers. Generated by immunoSEQ multiplex PCR, the TCRdb table keeps only in-frame clones and is missing some. The sample gives approximately 1,000 clones, approximately 80% of which show up once; 12% is in the top ten. CDR1 and CDR2 from the germline V gene are MGHRA and YSYEKL. V was clipped by 1 base and J by 5 bases; unmatched bases: 7. This CDR3 has 15 residues. This chain connects TRBV4-1 to TRBJ1-1, with TRBD1 identical over 7 bases. This TCR was sampled from a human donor with HPV-associated anogenital cancer. Sequencing used tumor tissue, obtained from a patient who underwent chemoradiotherapy. The CDR3 sequence is CASSQGGRGLTEAFF. CDR3 DNA: TGCGCCAGCAGCCAAGGGGGCAGGGGGTTGACTGAAGCTTTCTTT.